This T cell receptor beta chain stems from a study of CD4 T cells in relation to SARS-CoV-2 and coronaviruses. The data were produced by immunoSEQ multiplex PCR, yet TCRdb's version contains in-frame clones alone and is incomplete. Seen here are about 16,000 clones, roughly four fifths observed once, and the top ten hold roughly 41%. Before the COVID-19 pandemic, during about 2011-2019, CD4+ T cells were taken from unexposed donors. Isolation of CD4+ T cells took place after roughly nine days in culture. Testing used SARS-CoV-2 S/N and four cold-coronavirus spikes on unexposed-donor CD4+ T cells, cells permitting. Each well had roughly 2.2 million PBMCs in around 5% human AB serum with IL-2. The study, taken as a whole, reports: The cross-reactivity analysis covered only spike protein, not other viral proteins.

This CDR3 has 16 amino acids. V lost 1 base and J lost 1, with 8 bases in between. Germline CDR1 MDHEN, CDR2 SYDVKM. With respect to this clone: No antigen is known for it.

Sequencing was done on a sample of CD4+ T cells from PBMCs, cultured in vitro. This chain links TRBV28 with TRBJ2-6; D not resolved. The TCR was taken from a human donor in good health. The CDR3 DNA is TGTGCCAGCAGTTTATTGACTTATTCTGGGGCCAACGTCCTGACTTTC. It encodes CASSLLTYSGANVLTF.